The clone carrying this TCR beta chain was observed many times. The antigen is unknown. TCRdb reanalysed the RT-PCR reads using MiXCR and keeps one entry per CDR3 protein. This repertoire shows about 190,000 distinct CDR3 sequences, 13% to 15% found once; its top ten account for about 28%. This sample is part of a study of response to subunit inactivated influenza vaccine. Findings of the study overall: A suggestion made by the authors is that each seasonal influenza vaccination recruits few new T cells.

V was pared by 0 bases and J by 8 bases, with 5 bases of the junction left unmatched. This CDR3 comprises 15 residues. Per the germline V gene, CDR1 is SGHRS and CDR2 is YFSETQ. This material consisted of CD8+ T cells sorted from PBMCs, taken less than 6 days after vaccination. The chain joins TRBV5-1 to TRBJ2-1, with TRBD2 matching over 10 bases. This receptor was obtained from a man in his forties or fifties who received an inactivated influenza vaccine. The CDR3: CASSLGTSGIYEQFF. The CDR3 nucleotides are TGCGCCAGCAGCTTGGGTACTAGCGGGATTTATGAGCAGTTCTTC.